The present TCR beta chain was sequenced within a study of shared clonotypes between healthy human individuals. Sequenced by immunoSEQ multiplex PCR; TCRdb stores in-frame clones only, minus some. Counted here are 2 million to 2.5 million clones, about 93% occurring once; the ten biggest clones make up roughly 1.7%. CDR1 SQVTM and CDR2 ANQGSEA come from the germline V gene. The CDR3 length is 13 residues. Naive CD8 cells lacked CD45RO, underwent positive selection for CCR7 and left out terminally differentiated effector memory CD45RA+ cells. The specimen sequenced was naive CD8+ T cells from PBMCs. The clonotype originates from a man aged 18-30 years in good health. Some clones in this sample may be carry-over from other donors' samples. The chain uses TRBV29-1 and TRBJ2-5; 9 bases line up with TRBD2. The J call is doubtful: the DNA matches TRBJ2-7 better. CDR3 DNA sequence: TGCAGCGTTCTAGCGGGATCATCGTACGAGCAGTACTTC. It is translated as CSVLAGSSYEQYF.